This section outlines one T cell receptor (beta chain) sequence together with its context. Its recognized antigen is unknown. There are no base qualities to consult, and no much larger clone falls within one base. These data originate in a study of T-cell reconstitution after alpha-beta-depleted transplantation in children (dated by TCRdb to 2016 to 2017). Describing the broader study: Using TCR repertoire profiling, the study followed T-cell immune reconstitution in a quantitative way in children after TCRalphabeta/CD19-depleted allogeneic hematopoietic cell transplantation. Findings and caveats that apply to the study as a whole: Over the following months the frequencies of hyperexpanded clones went down, and after one year T-cell counts and TCRbeta diversity were mostly credited to newly produced T cells. In some patients, the high TCRbeta diversity seen at day 60 was put down to recipient T cells and intrathymic progenitors that had survived conditioning. The apparently early alphabetaT-cell count recovery about two months after transplant was reportedly dependent on only several hundred rapidly expanded clones derived from non-depleted graft cells.

Between the V and J ends, shortened by 4 bases and 7 bases respectively, the junction contains 11 bases. CDR1 and CDR2 are read off the germline V gene (reference sequence) as GTSNPN and SVGIG. Its CDR3 holds 12 amino acids, cysteine through phenylalanine. The only DNA kept is the CDR3, 36 bases in frame from the first base. The treatment or condition label for this specimen denotes: allogeneic hematopoietic cell transplantation with graft depleted of TCRalphabeta T cells and CD19 B cells. Transplant recipients were children who received TCRalphabeta/CD19-depleted allogeneic hematopoietic cell grafts. The method behind the library was PCR. Sequencing was carried out with an Illumina HiSeq 2500. Molecular barcoding was employed in the preparation of TCR libraries, with unique molecular identifiers being used to normalize TCRbeta repertoire quantification. TCRdb reprocessed the public reads (quality trimming at Q25 with fastp, clone calling with MiXCR) and kept in-frame beta chains. Rows are unified per CDR3 protein, each entry keeping the most common DNA and genes. The sample table records under 850,000 distinct CDR3 sequences; 13% of these occur just once. The ten largest account for 0.79% of the sample.

Recombination joined TRBV30 with TRBJ2-1; a tentative D call is TRBD2 (6 bases match). The source of this sequence is a girl aged 2 to 9 with congenital amegakaryocytic thrombocytopenia, due to receive a stem cell transplant. This material consisted of PBMCs, taken before TCRalphabeta/CD19-depleted stem cell transplant. The CDR3 reads as follows: CAWTTGRNEQFF. Read as DNA, the sequence is TGTGCCTGGACCACGGGGAGGAATGAGCAGTTCTTC.